This T cell receptor beta chain was found in a study of glioma-infiltrating T cells. Note on this clonotype: A much larger clone lies a single base off, so this may be a read error.

Amplification of TCR alpha and beta CDR3 regions from RNA used iRepertoire nested multiplex PCR. MiXCR, applied by TCRdb to the multiplex PCR reads, yields one record per CDR3 protein. The sample has under 200,000 distinct CDR3 sequences, around 42% seen once; the top ten hold roughly 5.4%. The source material was glioma tissue, nonneoplastic brain tissue, or PBMCs (not recorded which). This sequence was found in a human donor with low-grade glioma or glioblastoma, undergoing nonglioma brain surgery, or in good health (not recorded which).

DNA for the CDR3: TGTGCCAGCAGTTTTGAGGGGGAGGCCCAGTACTTC. Protein sequence: CASSFEGEAQYF. The rearrangement joins TRBV27 to TRBJ2-5; D tentatively reads TRBD1 or TRBD2 (6 bases each). CDR3 length equals 12 residues. Germline V gene lookup returns CDR1 MNHEY and CDR2 SMNVEV (reference sequence). The V end was cut by 3 bases, the J end by 9 bases, with 11 bases between.